These 20 T cell receptor beta chains were all obtained from the same sample, sequenced in a study of STAT5B mutations in CD4+ large granular lymphocyte leukemia. The method was immunoSEQ multiplex PCR; TCRdb's version includes in-frame clones alone and lacks a portion of them. The table lists 25,000 to 30,000 clones, approximately 84% of them singletons. The sequencing input was CD4+ T cells from blood buffy coats. Every receptor here comes from a human donor in good health.

The chain carries TRBV30 and TRBJ2-1; tentatively, D is TRBD2 (6 bases). Germline-derived CDR1 and CDR2 are GTSNPN and SVGIG (reference sequence). The CDR3 loop spans 13 amino acids. The germline V and J ends were trimmed by 0 bases and 7 bases, with 10 bases remaining between them. The CDR3 spells CAWSVRGTNEQFF. The CDR3 DNA is TGTGCCTGGAGTGTACGCGGGACGAATGAGCAGTTCTTC.

This chain connects TRBV28 to TRBJ1-4; TRBD1 is a possible D gene (5 bases). Per germline, CDR1 MDHEN and CDR2 SYDVKM. The ends were cut back, 4 bases at V and 4 bases at J, with 16 bases in the middle. This CDR3 spans 16 amino acids. CDR3 sequence: CASSSRGRASNEKLFF. The DNA for the CDR3 is TGTGCCAGCAGTTCAAGGGGAAGGGCTAGTAATGAAAAACTGTTTTTT.

The chain is built from TRBV4-1 and TRBJ2-2; D not resolved. V was trimmed by 0 bases and J by 8 bases, leaving 10 bases between them. CDR3 size: 14 residues. Per the germline V gene, CDR1 is MGHRA and CDR2 is YSYEKL. CDR3 region: CASSQEFQTGELFF. The CDR3 DNA follows: TGCGCCAGCAGCCAAGAGTTCCAGACGGGGGAGCTGTTTTTT.

The chain links TRBV7-8 to TRBJ2-2, with 15 bases lining up with TRBD2. Germline CDR1 and CDR2: SGHVS and FQNEAQ. This CDR3 region has 18 residues. V lost 0 bases, J lost 5 bases, and 4 bases stayed unmatched. Here the CDR3 DNA reads TGTGCCAGCAGCTTAGCGGGGACTAGCGGGAGGATTACCGGGGAGCTGTTTTTT. This encodes CASSLAGTSGRITGELFF.

The chain's CDR3 is CATLRGTRQPQHF. The CDR3 bases are TGTGCCACCCTCCGGGGGACGAGGCAGCCCCAGCATTTT. V usage is TRBV28 and J usage is TRBJ1-5; perhaps TRBD1 as D (5 bases). The V gene lost 10 bases and the J gene lost 7 bases, with 17 bases spanning the gap. Germline V gene data show CDR1 as MDHEN and CDR2 as SYDVKM. There are 13 residues in the CDR3.

The chain recombines TRBV6-5 with TRBJ1-2, with D possibly being TRBD1 (5 bases). Germline-derived CDR1 and CDR2 are MNHEY and SVGAGI. The CDR3 has 15 amino acids. With 0 bases removed from V and 7 bases from J, the gap between germline ends came to 15 bases. CDR3 sequence (DNA): TGTGCCAGCAGTTACTCACGTACTTGGGGCGCTGGCTACACCTTC. Encoded protein: CASSYSRTWGAGYTF.

This clone has only a few counts. This chain joins TRBV25-1 and TRBJ1-1, with D possibly being TRBD1 (5 bases). This CDR3 is built from 13 residues. V lost 4 bases and J 7 bases, leaving 13 bases between the germline ends. Per germline, CDR1 MGHDK and CDR2 SYGVNS. The chain's CDR3 is CASSAAQGREAFF. The CDR3 coding sequence is TGTGCCAGCAGTGCCGCCCAGGGACGTGAAGCTTTCTTT. Filled out from reference TRBV25-1 and TRBJ1-1, the complete variable domain reads EADIYQTPRYLVIGTGKKITLECSQTMGHDKMYWYQQDPGMELHLIHYSYGVNSTEKGDLSSESTVSRIRTEHFPLTLESARPSHTSQYLCASSAAQGREAFFGQGTRLTVV.

This rearrangement joins TRBV5-4 to TRBJ2-2; D not certain. Germline lookup yields CDR1 SGHNT and CDR2 YYREEE (reference sequence). The CDR3 loop spans 14 amino acids. V was trimmed by 4 bases and J by 7 bases, leaving 14 bases between them. CDR3 in DNA: TGTGCCAGCAGCCCGGAAGGGCGAGGCGGGGAGCTGTTTTTT. Its translation: CASSPEGRGGELFF.

This clone was observed a few times. The CDR3 DNA reads as TGCGCCAGCAGTGAGACATTAGATTCCCTCCAGCCCCAGCATTTT. It specifies CASSETLDSLQPQHF. The chain employs TRBV10-1 and TRBJ1-5; D call uncertain. Germline V CDR1 and CDR2: WNHNN, SYGVQD (reference sequence). V gave up 2 bases and J gave up 7 bases, with 15 bases separating them. The CDR3 has 15 residues.

The chain uses TRBV7-3 and TRBJ2-2, with 7 bases matching TRBD1. Unmatched junction bases numbered 4, after V lost 2 bases and J lost 1 base. The CDR3 spans 16 residues. Germline lookup yields CDR1 SGHTA and CDR2 FQGTGA. CDR3 in amino acids: CASSLFGDRNTGELFF. The CDR3 DNA follows: TGTGCCAGCAGCTTATTCGGGGACAGGAACACCGGGGAGCTGTTTTTT.

This chain joins TRBV19 and TRBJ1-2; tentative D call: TRBD1 (5 bases). This CDR3 is 11 amino acids long. V was cut by 3 bases and J by 8 bases, with 7 bases left in between. Germline V gene data show CDR1 as LNHDA and CDR2 as SQIVND (reference sequence). CDR3 amino acids: CASSIRDGYTF. DNA of the CDR3: TGTGCCAGTAGTATTAGGGACGGCTACACCTTC.

CDR3 nucleotides: TGTGCCAGCAGCTCCCGTTACGGGGCGAACACCGGGGAGCTGTTTTTT. Its protein product is CASSSRYGANTGELFF. The genes are TRBV11-2 and TRBJ2-2; tentative D call: TRBD2 (5 bases). Per germline, CDR1 SGHAT and CDR2 FQNNGV. V lost 4 bases and J 0 bases, leaving 12 bases between the germline ends. This CDR3 spans 16 amino acids.

This clone was detected a few times. This chain uses TRBV30 with TRBJ2-7; D possibly corresponds to TRBD1 (6 bases). The CDR3 extends over 14 amino acids. V was cut by 3 bases and J by 4 bases, with 16 bases left in between. Germline lookup yields CDR1 GTSNPN and CDR2 SVGIG (reference sequence). The CDR3 loop is CAWSAGDHAYEQYV. The CDR3 nucleotides read TGTGCCTGGAGCGCAGGGGACCACGCTTACGAGCAGTACGTC.

The chain has TRBV28 and TRBJ1-3, with 9 bases lining up with TRBD1. V lost 6 bases, J lost 4 bases, and 4 bases stayed unmatched. The CDR3 has 14 residues. From germline, CDR1 is MDHEN and CDR2 SYDVKM. CDR3 DNA sequence: TGTGCCAGCAGCCGGACAGGGGCCGGAAACACCATATATTTT. Its protein product is CASSRTGAGNTIYF. Drawing the rest from reference TRBV28 and TRBJ1-3, the complete variable domain is DVKVTQSSRYLVKRTGEKVFLECVQDMDHENMFWYRQDPGLGLRLIYFSYDVKMKEKGDIPEGYSVSREKKERFSLILESASTNQTSMYLCASSRTGAGNTIYFGEGSWLTVV.

This clone has a single count. This chain connects TRBV18 to TRBJ2-1; D is ambiguous. This CDR3 has 12 amino acids. V dropped 8 bases and J dropped 8 bases, with 13 bases sitting between them. CDR1 and CDR2 from the germline V gene are KGHSH and LQKENI. CDR3: CASRLMFDEQFF. CDR3 bases: TGTGCCAGCCGACTTATGTTTGATGAGCAGTTCTTC.

The chain joins TRBV5-6 to TRBJ2-5; D unclear. The germline CDR1 and CDR2 sequences are SGHDT and YYEEEE. CDR3 length: 14 residues. V was shortened by 1 base and J by 5 bases, with 12 bases between the two germline ends. DNA for the CDR3: TGTGCCAGCAGCTTGAACTTGTTTATCGAGACCCAGTACTTC. Amino acids: CASSLNLFIETQYF. The variable domain in full, completed from reference TRBV5-6 and TRBJ2-5, reads DAGVTQSPTHLIKTRGQQVTLRCSPKSGHDTVSWYQQALGQGPQFIFQYYEEEERQRGNFPDRFSGHQFPNYSSELNVNALLLGDSALYLCASSLNLFIETQYFGPGTRLLVL.

This chain links TRBV4-2 with TRBJ2-5; D not certain. V lost 5 bases and J lost 2, with 9 bases in between. In germline, CDR1 is LGHNA, CDR2 YNFKEQ. The CDR3 consists of 13 residues. In DNA, the CDR3 is TGTGCCAGCAGCACCCGAGGACAAGAGACCCAGTACTTC. It codes for CASSTRGQETQYF.

The chain employs TRBV28 and TRBJ2-5, with D perhaps TRBD1 or TRBD2 (6 bases each). Trimming removed 0 bases at V and 3 bases at J, with 14 bases between. CDR3 size: 16 residues. CDR1 and CDR2 (germline): MDHEN, SYDVKM. The CDR3 sequence: CASSLWGGSGEETQYF. For the CDR3, the DNA is TGTGCCAGCAGTTTATGGGGGGGCTCCGGAGAAGAGACCCAGTACTTC. The whole variable domain, filled in from reference TRBV28 and TRBJ2-5, reads DVKVTQSSRYLVKRTGEKVFLECVQDMDHENMFWYRQDPGLGLRLIYFSYDVKMKEKGDIPEGYSVSREKKERFSLILESASTNQTSMYLCASSLWGGSGEETQYFGPGTRLLVL.

The rearrangement uses TRBV5-4 and TRBJ1-2; no clear D gene. CDR3 length: 15 residues. V was pared by 1 base and J by 5 bases, with 15 bases between. CDR1 SGHNT and CDR2 YYREEE come from the germline V gene (reference sequence). This CDR3 is CASSLKDGNFYGYTF. The CDR3 DNA reads as TGTGCCAGCAGCTTGAAGGACGGTAATTTTTATGGCTACACCTTC.

The chain is built from TRBV6-6 and TRBJ1-5; no clear D. Germline CDR1 MNHNY, CDR2 SVGAGI (reference sequence). The CDR3 is 13 residues long. V was cut by 2 bases and J by 6 bases, with 8 bases left in between. CDR3 in DNA: TGTGCCAGCAGTTACGTGGGAGGTCAGCCCCAGCATTTT. It is translated as CASSYVGGQPQHF.